Listed below are T cell receptor beta chains from one sample, sequenced in a study of cytomegalovirus exposure and HLA in healthy donors. Sequenced by immunoSEQ multiplex PCR; TCRdb stores in-frame clones only, minus some. The table shows about 230,000 clones, with 85% occurring only once. The sample was PBMCs. Receptors originate from a girl between 2 and 10 years old in good health and CMV-seronegative. CDR3s include the opening cysteine and the closing phenylalanine or tryptophan. A D gene is named only where the DNA matches it firmly. Where a row states a size, it is once, few, many or the class of an expanded clone; other rows omit it.

clone_size | d_call | j_call | cdr3_length | v_call | cdr3_nt | cdr3_aa
once | TRBD2 | TRBJ2-6 | 18 | TRBV7-6 | TGTGCCAGCACCCTAGCGGGAGGGCTCCCCTCTGGGGCCAACGTCCTGACTTTC | CASTLAGGLPSGANVLTF
once | NA | TRBJ1-6 | 15 | TRBV6-5 | TGTGCCAGCAGACAGGCCAGCTCCTATAATTCACCCCTCCACTTT | CASRQASSYNSPLHF
NA | TRBD1 | TRBJ1-5 | 15 | TRBV30 | TGTGCCTGGAGTGCTGGGTCAGGGGGAGGCCAGCCCCAGCATTTT | CAWSAGSGGGQPQHF
NA | NA | TRBJ2-1 | 12 | TRBV7-8 | TGTGCCAGCAGCTCCACCCGAGTAGAGCAGTTCTTC | CASSSTRVEQFF
few | NA | TRBJ1-5 | 14 | TRBV9 | TGTGCCAGCAGCGTAGGTCAGGGAGGTCAGCCCCAGCATTTT | CASSVGQGGQPQHF
NA | TRBD1 | TRBJ2-3 | 14 | TRBV4-1 | TGCGCCAGCAGCCAAGCCAGGGGGCCGGATACGCAGTATTTT | CASSQARGPDTQYF
few | TRBD1 | TRBJ1-2 | 17 | TRBV10-1 | TGCGCCAGCAGTCCTCCGACCGGGACAGGGGGCCGGTATGGCTACACCTTC | CASSPPTGTGGRYGYTF
once | NA | TRBJ2-1 | 15 | TRBV6-1 | TGTGCCAGCAGTTCCGGGAGCTCCTCCTACAATGAGCAGTTCTTC | CASSSGSSSYNEQFF
NA | NA | TRBJ1-2 | 14 | TRBV11-2 | TGTGCCAGCAGCTTAACGGCGGGGAGCTATGGCTACACCTTC | CASSLTAGSYGYTF
NA | TRBD2 | TRBJ2-3 | 14 | TRBV2 | TGTGCCAGCAGCGGGGGGACGCTCACAGATACGCAGTATTTT | CASSGGTLTDTQYF
NA | TRBD1 | TRBJ1-6 | 15 | TRBV9 | TGTGCCAGCAGCGCCGAGCTGGGACAGGGAAGTCCCCTCCACTTT | CASSAELGQGSPLHF
NA | TRBD1 | TRBJ1-5 | 15 | TRBV2 | TGTGCCAGCAGAAGGGGACAGAACCCTGTCCAGCCCCAGCATTTT | CASRRGQNPVQPQHF
NA | TRBD2 | TRBJ2-3 | 13 | TRBV7-9 | TGTGCCAGAAGCGGGACTAGCACAGATACGCAGTATTTT | CARSGTSTDTQYF
few | TRBD2 | TRBJ2-7 | 13 | TRBV5-1 | TGCGCCAGCAGCTCAGCGGGGGGCTACGAGCAGTACTTC | CASSSAGGYEQYF
NA | TRBD2 | TRBJ2-1 | 19 | TRBV30 | TGTGCCTGGAGGCGGACTAGCGGGAGGGCCGTAGGTTTTGGCAATGAGCAGTTCTTC | CAWRRTSGRAVGFGNEQFF
NA | TRBD1 | TRBJ2-5 | 15 | TRBV9 | TGTGCCAGCAGCCTCTCAGGGGGCTGGGAAGAGACCCAGTACTTC | CASSLSGGWEETQYF
NA | NA | TRBJ2-7 | 12 | TRBV7-9 | TGTGCCAGCAGCTTAGCGCGCTACGAGCAGTACTTC | CASSLARYEQYF
NA | NA | TRBJ2-5 | 12 | TRBV29-1 | TGCAGCGCTCAGGGGGGAGGCGAGACCCAGTACTTC | CSAQGGGETQYF
NA | TRBD1 | TRBJ1-5 | 16 | TRBV10-2 | TGCGCCAGCAGTGAGCCGGACAGGGGGTCTAATCAGCCCCAGCATTTT | CASSEPDRGSNQPQHF
NA | TRBD1 | TRBJ1-2 | 16 | TRBV25-1 | TGTGCCAGCAGTGATTGGGACAGGAGAACCCTCGATGGCTACACCTTC | CASSDWDRRTLDGYTF
few | NA | TRBJ1-1 | 15 | TRBV18 | TGTGCCAGCTCACCACTGCCACAGGCCAACACTGAAGCTTTCTTT | CASSPLPQANTEAFF
NA | NA | TRBJ1-5 | 14 | TRBV27 | TGTGCCAGCAGTCGGTCGAAGCCGAATCAGCCCCAGCATTTT | CASSRSKPNQPQHF
NA | NA | TRBJ1-2 | 15 | TRBV19 | TGTGCCAGTAGTTCACCGGGACACATCACCTATGGCTACACCTTC | CASSSPGHITYGYTF
NA | TRBD1 | TRBJ1-1 | 15 | TRBV5-1 | TGCGCCAGCTCCTCTCTGACAGGGCGGGCCACTGAAGCTTTCTTT | CASSSLTGRATEAFF
few | NA | TRBJ2-7 | 12 | TRBV5-1 | TGCGCCAGCAGCTTGGGGCCGGGGGAGCAGTACTTC | CASSLGPGEQYF
NA | NA | TRBJ1-4 | 17 | TRBV5-4 | TGTGCCAGCAGCTTTGGAGGAGTGGGGGGGATCGATGAAAAACTGTTTTTT | CASSFGGVGGIDEKLFF
NA | NA | TRBJ2-7 | 14 | TRBV5-1 | TGCGCCAGCAGCTTCAAAGGGGCTGGGTACGAGCAGTACTTC | CASSFKGAGYEQYF
NA | TRBD2 | TRBJ2-7 | 14 | TRBV6-5 | TGTGCCAGCAGTTGGACTAGCGGGACCTACGAGCAGTACTTC | CASSWTSGTYEQYF
once | NA | TRBJ2-7 | 14 | TRBV27 | TGTGCCAGCAGTTTGTTGGTGGGACACTACGAGCAGTACTTC | CASSLLVGHYEQYF
NA | NA | TRBJ2-7 | 14 | TRBV6-1 | TGTGCCAGCAGTGGCCGGACAGCCTCCTACGAGCAGTACTTC | CASSGRTASYEQYF
NA | TRBD2 | TRBJ2-5 | 16 | TRBV5-1 | TGCGCCAGCAGCTTGGGGCTAGCGGCCTCTGGGGAGACCCAGTACTTC | CASSLGLAASGETQYF
NA | TRBD1 | TRBJ2-1 | 15 | TRBV19 | TGTGCCAGTAGAGGGACCGGGACAGGGAACAATGAGCAGTTCTTC | CASRGTGTGNNEQFF
NA | TRBD1 | TRBJ2-2 | 14 | TRBV2 | TGTGCCAGCAGCCCGACAGGGCGGACCGGGGAGCTGTTTTTT | CASSPTGRTGELFF
NA | TRBD1 | TRBJ1-2 | 16 | TRBV9 | TGTGCCAGCAGCGTAGGCACAGGGGAGGTAGCCTATGGCTACACCTTC | CASSVGTGEVAYGYTF
NA | NA | TRBJ1-2 | 12 | TRBV29-1 | TGCAGCGTTGCCTTACCCTACGGTGGCTACACCTTC | CSVALPYGGYTF
NA | NA | TRBJ1-4 | 16 | TRBV5-7 | TGTGCCAGCAGCCTGGCGTTTGGGGGGATTAATGAAAAACTGTTTTTT | CASSLAFGGINEKLFF
few | NA | TRBJ1-1 | 14 | TRBV2 | TGTGCCAGCAGTTACAGCTCCCCCAGGGCTGAAGCTTTCTTT | CASSYSSPRAEAFF
NA | TRBD1 | TRBJ1-2 | 12 | TRBV29-1 | TGCAGCGTTGAAACAGGGGGGGGTGGCTACACCTTC | CSVETGGGGYTF
NA | TRBD2 | TRBJ2-1 | 14 | TRBV5-4 | TGTGCCAGCAGGTACGGACTAGGGTCTCGGGAGCAGTTCTTC | CASRYGLGSREQFF
NA | NA | TRBJ2-5 | 16 | TRBV7-8 | TGTGCCAGCAGCTTAGCAAGGTTGGGCAACCAAGAGACCCAGTACTTC | CASSLARLGNQETQYF
NA | NA | TRBJ2-2 | 12 | TRBV25-1 | TGTGCCAGCAGCGTGAACACCGGGGAGCTGTTTTTT | CASSVNTGELFF
NA | NA | TRBJ1-1 | 11 | TRBV30 | TGTGCCTGGACGCGGGTCACTGAAGCTTTCTTT | CAWTRVTEAFF
NA | NA | TRBJ2-1 | 16 | TRBV7-9 | TGTGCCAGCAGGTCGACTAGGCCGAGCTCCTACAATGAGCAGTTCTTC | CASRSTRPSSYNEQFF
NA | NA | TRBJ1-2 | 13 | TRBV10-3 | TGTGCCATCAGTGATGGGGAGGATTATGGCTACACCTTC | CAISDGEDYGYTF
NA | NA | TRBJ2-1 | 13 | TRBV5-4 | TGTGCCAGCAGCTTCGGCCTAGCCCGTGAGCAGTTCTTC | CASSFGLAREQFF
NA | NA | TRBJ2-7 | 15 | TRBV6-6 | TGTGCCAGCAGTTACTCCCAGGGGCGAGCCTACGGGCAGTACTTC | CASSYSQGRAYGQYF
NA | NA | TRBJ1-5 | 13 | TRBV29-1 | TGCAGCGTGTCAGGGGCGGACAATCAGCCCCAGCATTTT | CSVSGADNQPQHF
NA | TRBD2 | TRBJ2-1 | 16 | TRBV18 | TGTGCCAGCTCACCACCGGGACTAGCGGGACGCAATGAGCAGTTCTTC | CASSPPGLAGRNEQFF
NA | TRBD1 | TRBJ2-5 | 15 | TRBV19 | TGTGCCAGTACTGGGACAGGGGGCGCAAGAGAGACCCAGTACTTC | CASTGTGGARETQYF
NA | TRBD1 | TRBJ2-7 | 16 | TRBV7-6 | TGTGCCAGCAGACCGCGGGGGGACAGGGGAGGTGACGAGCAGTACTTC | CASRPRGDRGGDEQYF
once | NA | TRBJ1-1 | 13 | TRBV7-2 | TGTGCCAGCAGCTTAGGGCAGGGAATAAAAGCTTTCTTT | CASSLGQGIKAFF
NA | NA | TRBJ1-6 | 15 | TRBV2 | TGTGCCAGCAACGCGCAGGGGTCCTATAATTCACCCCTCCACTTT | CASNAQGSYNSPLHF
few | TRBD2 | TRBJ2-1 | 15 | TRBV7-7 | TGTGCCAGCAGCCCCGGACTAGCGAAAACCAATGAGCAGTTCTTC | CASSPGLAKTNEQFF
NA | NA | TRBJ2-2 | 17 | TRBV27 | TGTGCCAGCAGTTTTAATAGACTGGCCCAGAACACCGGGGAGCTGTTTTTT | CASSFNRLAQNTGELFF
NA | TRBD1 | TRBJ1-2 | 14 | TRBV2 | TGTGCCAGCAGAGCCGACAGGGGGAGGGATGGCTACACCTTC | CASRADRGRDGYTF
NA | TRBD1 | TRBJ1-2 | 13 | TRBV6-5 | TGTGCCAGCAGTTACGGGGACAGCAATGGCTACACCTTC | CASSYGDSNGYTF
NA | NA | TRBJ1-5 | 16 | TRBV4-1 | TGCGCCAGCAGCCAAGGTGGAAACAGGCTCAATCAGCCCCAGCATTTT | CASSQGGNRLNQPQHF
NA | NA | TRBJ2-5 | 16 | TRBV15 | TGTGCCACCAGCAGACAATTGACGCGGGCGCAAGAGACCCAGTACTTC | CATSRQLTRAQETQYF